The next 26 T cell receptor beta chains were all read from a single sample in a study of shared clonotypes between healthy human individuals. The table came from immunoSEQ multiplex PCR; TCRdb's copy has only in-frame clones and leaves some out. The sample lists over 1.4 million clones; around 97% were seen once. The sequenced material came from naive CD4+ T cells sorted from blood. The subset: CD45RA+ positively selected. The receptors here all came from a man aged 25 to 45 in good health.

V is TRBV2 and J is TRBJ2-6, with 7 positions matching TRBD2. Germline CDR1 reads SNHLY; CDR2 reads FYNNEI. Trimming cost V 9 bases and J 1 base; bases outside gene matches: 9. This CDR3 is 16 amino acids long. The DNA of the CDR3 is TGTGCCAGTAGGGACGGGAGGTTGTCTGGGGCCAACGTCCTGACTTTC. This gives the protein CASRDGRLSGANVLTF.

The chain couples TRBV11-3 to TRBJ2-5; 7 positions agree with TRBD2. CDR1 is SGHNT and CDR2 is YENEEA in the germline V gene. The CDR3 totals 13 residues. With 5 bases clipped from V and 5 bases from J, the junction kept 5 bases outside the gene matches. The CDR3, as DNA: TGTGCCAGCAGCCGCGGACTAGACGAGACCCAGTACTTC. Translating it yields CASSRGLDETQYF. Looking up the rest from reference TRBV11-3 and TRBJ2-5 gives the full variable domain: EAGVVQSPRYKIIEKKQPVAFWCNPISGHNTLYWYLQNLGQGPELLIRYENEEAVDDSQLPKDRFSAERLKGVDSTLKIQPAELGDSAVYLCASSRGLDETQYFGPGTRLLVL.

The chain employs TRBV7-2 and TRBJ1-2; D unresolved. Trimming stripped 5 bases from V and 6 bases from J, with 16 bases between. This CDR3 region has 14 residues. Germline V lookup: CDR1 SGHTA, CDR2 FQGNSA. CDR3 nucleotide sequence: TGTGCCAGCAGCCTAATCCGACGGATCGATGGCTACACCTTC. Translated: CASSLIRRIDGYTF.

The V gene is TRBV18, the J gene TRBJ2-1; no clear D gene. CDR3 length equals 13 residues. In germline, CDR1 is KGHSH, CDR2 LQKENI. Trimming took 5 bases from V and 5 from J, leaving 10 bases between them. CDR3 sequence reads: CASSERTHNEQFF. The CDR3 DNA reads as TGTGCCAGCTCAGAAAGGACCCACAATGAGCAGTTCTTC.

The rearrangement joins TRBV9 to TRBJ2-1; 12 bases align to TRBD2. The germline V gene encodes CDR1 SGDLS and CDR2 YYNGEE. The CDR3 consists of 15 residues. With 3 bases clipped from V and 5 bases from J, the junction kept 3 bases outside the gene matches. The chain's CDR3 is CASSATSGSHNEQFF. CDR3 DNA sequence: TGTGCCAGCAGCGCGACTAGCGGGAGTCACAATGAGCAGTTCTTC.

The DNA of the CDR3 is TGTGCCAGCAGCCCCCACAGGGTCCTCCCCCAAGAGACCCAGTACTTC. Translation gives CASSPHRVLPQETQYF. The V call is TRBV7-2, the J call TRBJ2-5, with a possible D match to TRBD1 (6 bases). CDR1 SGHTA and CDR2 FQGNSA come from the germline V gene. The length of the CDR3 is 16 residues. Trimming pared 5 bases from V and 1 base from J, leaving 17 bases between.

This clone was recorded once. The rearrangement uses TRBV28 and TRBJ1-4; 9 nucleotides agree with TRBD1. Unmatched junction bases numbered 6, after V lost 5 bases and J lost 8 bases. Germline V gives CDR1 MDHEN, CDR2 SYDVKM. This CDR3 comprises 14 residues. The CDR3 loop is CASSPGTGTEKLFF. Here the CDR3 DNA reads TGTGCCAGCAGTCCCGGGACAGGGACCGAAAAACTGTTTTTT.

V usage is TRBV9 and J usage is TRBJ1-2, with TRBD1 matching 11 bases. The V gene end was trimmed by 7 bases and the J gene end by 5 bases; junction bases not matched to a gene: 13. The CDR3 spans 16 residues. Per germline, CDR1 SGDLS and CDR2 YYNGEE. The CDR3 reads CASRPGTGGLVYGYTF. The DNA of the CDR3 is TGTGCCAGCCGCCCCGGGACAGGGGGTTTGGTTTATGGCTACACCTTC.

The rearrangement joins TRBV18 to TRBJ2-3; 7 bases agree with TRBD1. With V trimmed by 4 bases and J by 1 base, 5 bases remained unmatched. The CDR3 contains 15 residues. Looked up from germline, CDR1 is KGHSH and CDR2 is LQKENI. CDR3 nucleotides: TGTGCCAGCTCACTTGACAGGGTCCGCACAGATACGCAGTATTTT. Encoded protein: CASSLDRVRTDTQYF.

This clone was detected only once. The chain couples TRBV7-2 to TRBJ2-5, with D uncertain. The CDR3 spans 14 residues. The ends were cut back, 8 bases at V and 3 bases at J, with 16 bases in the middle. Germline loops: CDR1 SGHTA, CDR2 FQGNSA. The CDR3 DNA reads TGTGCCAGCTTAAGGGCCACGTGGGAAGAGACCCAGTACTTC. It is translated as CASLRATWEETQYF. The full variable domain, its missing parts supplied by reference TRBV7-2 and TRBJ2-5, is GAGVSQSPSNKVTEKGKDVELRCDPISGHTALYWYRQSLGQGLEFLIYFQGNSAPDKSGLPSDRFSAERTGGSVSTLTIQRTQQEDSAVYLCASLRATWEETQYFGPGTRLLVL.

Notes on this clone: Other nucleotide sequences from this sample produce the same CDR3. The chain combines TRBV9 with TRBJ2-1, with D perhaps matching TRBD2 (6 bases). V lost 4 bases, J lost 2 bases, and 10 bases lay in between. Germline CDR1 reads SGDLS; CDR2 reads YYNGEE. The CDR3 is 14 amino acids. The CDR3 bases are TGTGCCAGCAGCCTGGGGGGAGCCTACAATGAGCAGTTCTTC. It yields the protein CASSLGGAYNEQFF.

The V gene is TRBV10-2, the J gene TRBJ1-5, with 9 bases aligning to TRBD1. V shed 4 bases, J shed 16 bases, and the junction held 5 bases outside the gene matches. Germline V gene lookup returns CDR1 WSHSY and CDR2 SAAADI. The CDR3 spans 11 residues. The CDR3 is CASSVGTGFHF. The CDR3 region has the DNA TGCGCCAGCAGTGTGGGGACAGGGTTCCATTTT.

The chain uses TRBV28 and TRBJ1-2; tentative D call: TRBD1 (6 bases). V lost 6 bases to trimming and J lost 6 bases, with 11 bases between them. Germline loops: CDR1 MDHEN, CDR2 SYDVKM. The CDR3 runs 12 residues. CDR3 residues: CASRTGGHGYTF. The DNA of the CDR3 is TGTGCCAGCAGGACAGGTGGCCATGGCTACACCTTC.

This clone was recorded once. Other DNA sequences in the same sample also yield this CDR3. The chain carries TRBV9 and TRBJ1-3; no firm D call. From germline, CDR1 is SGDLS and CDR2 YYNGEE. V lost 4 bases, J lost 0 bases, and 5 bases lay in between. CDR3 length equals 13 residues. The DNA of the CDR3 is TGTGCCAGCAGCCCGAGCTCTGGAAACACCATATATTTT. It encodes CASSPSSGNTIYF.

Here the CDR3 reads CASSSGTYNEQFF. The CDR3 DNA reads TGTGCCAGCAGTTCCGGGACTTACAATGAGCAGTTCTTC. This sequence joins TRBV6-5 and TRBJ2-1; the D gene is possibly TRBD2 (6 bases). Germline V CDR1 and CDR2: MNHEY, SVGAGI. The CDR3 has 13 amino acids. The V end lost 4 bases, the J end lost 4 bases, and 8 bases lay between the germline ends.

The V and J genes are TRBV27 and TRBJ2-5; D ambiguous. CDR3 length: 13 amino acids. V was shortened by 11 bases and J by 4 bases, with 17 bases between the two germline ends. The germline CDR1 and CDR2 sequences are MNHEY and SMNVEV (reference sequence). The CDR3 coding sequence is TGTGCCGCGGCGGTAAGGGTAGGAGAGACCCAGTACTTC. Its translation is CAAAVRVGETQYF.

V and J are TRBV29-1 and TRBJ2-2; 10 bases match TRBD2. V lost 8 bases, J lost 1 base, and 4 bases stayed unmatched. This CDR3 comprises 14 residues. Germline CDR1 SQVTM, CDR2 ANQGSEA. The CDR3 loop reads CSTPSGRNTGELFF. CDR3 sequence (DNA): TGCAGCACCCCTAGCGGGAGGAACACCGGGGAGCTGTTTTTT.

The chain has TRBV7-8 and TRBJ2-5; D call uncertain. Germline V gives CDR1 SGHVS, CDR2 FQNEAQ. Trimming removed 4 bases from V and 5 bases from J, with 17 bases in between. CDR3 size: 15 residues. Here the CDR3 reads CASSSSEIPPETQYF. The CDR3 DNA reads as TGTGCCAGCAGCTCATCGGAGATACCTCCCGAGACCCAGTACTTC.

This chain uses TRBV2 with TRBJ2-7; no clear D. The ends were cut back, 3 bases at V and 4 bases at J, with 10 bases in the middle. Germline-derived CDR1 and CDR2 are SNHLY and FYNNEI. The CDR3 is 13 residues long. As DNA, the CDR3 is TGTGCCAGCAGTGATCGCATTTGGTACGAGCAGTACTTC. Residues: CASSDRIWYEQYF. The variable domain in full, with the rest retrieved from reference TRBV2 and TRBJ2-7, is EPEVTQTPSHQVTQMGQEVILRCVPISNHLYFYWYRQILGQKVEFLVSFYNNEISEKSEIFDDQFSVERPDGSNFTLKIRSTKLEDSAMYFCASSDRIWYEQYFGPGTRLTVT.

J is TRBJ1-3 and V is TRBV10-3; 8 nucleotides line up with TRBD1. V shed 10 bases and J 1 base; nucleotides not matched to a gene: 3. There are 13 residues in the CDR3. Germline CDR1 is ENHRY and CDR2 is SYGVKD. CDR3 nucleotides: TGTGCCAACAGGGGGATTTCTGGAAACACCATATATTTT. Its translation: CANRGISGNTIYF.

The chain uses TRBV14 and TRBJ2-7; 8 bases are a match to TRBD1. This CDR3 has 14 amino acids. CDR1 is SGHDN, CDR2 FVKESK, per germline. Unmatched junction bases numbered 5, after V lost 4 bases and J lost 3 bases. The CDR3 spells CASSRTGIIYEQYF. CDR3 sequence (DNA): TGTGCCAGCAGCCGGACAGGGATAATCTACGAGCAGTACTTC.

In this sample, this clone turned up once. The chain joins TRBV27 to TRBJ2-7; D gene ambiguous. The CDR3 runs 14 residues. The V gene lost 0 bases and the J gene lost 2 bases, with 8 bases spanning the gap. Germline CDR1 is MNHEY and CDR2 is SMNVEV (reference sequence). CDR3 sequence: CASSLSMGPYEQYF. The CDR3 DNA follows: TGTGCCAGCAGTTTATCGATGGGTCCCTACGAGCAGTACTTC.

V usage is TRBV30 and J usage is TRBJ2-1, with TRBD2 matching 8 bases. The ends lost 0 bases at V and 14 bases at J; junction bases unmatched: 15. Germline assignment: CDR1 GTSNPN and CDR2 SVGIG (reference sequence). This CDR3 region has 15 residues. CDR3 DNA: TGTGCCTGGAGTGTACGGACGGGAGGGCCGGCGGGAAAGTTCTTC. As protein: CAWSVRTGGPAGKFF.

The chain uses TRBV11-3 and TRBJ1-1; D is unresolved. Looked up from germline, CDR1 is SGHNT and CDR2 is YENEEA. Trimming stripped 5 bases from V and 12 bases from J, with 16 bases between. The CDR3 totals 12 residues. The CDR3 protein is CASSQEHDPPFF. The CDR3 DNA sequence: TGTGCCAGCAGCCAAGAACACGACCCACCTTTCTTT.

This clone was counted a single time. V gene TRBV6-5 combines with J gene TRBJ1-3; a possible D gene is TRBD1 (6 bases). V gave up 6 bases and J gave up 4 bases, with 13 bases separating them. The CDR3 sequence is 14 residues long. The germline V gene encodes CDR1 MNHEY and CDR2 SVGAGI. CDR3 DNA sequence: TGTGCCAGCAGCAGAAGTGGGGGCGGAAACACCATATATTTT. It is translated as CASSRSGGGNTIYF.

The V and J genes are TRBV6-1 and TRBJ1-1; D might be TRBD1 (6 bases). The CDR3 loop spans 14 amino acids. V was shortened by 4 bases and J by 3 bases, with 12 bases between the two germline ends. Per germline, CDR1 MNHNS and CDR2 SASEGT. CDR3 coding DNA: TGTGCCAGCAGTGTTACAGGGAGACACACTGAAGCTTTCTTT. This encodes CASSVTGRHTEAFF.